The 18 T cell receptor beta chains reported below all come from one sample, sequenced in a study of regulatory T cells in long-lasting Graves disease. The sample's time point: persistent/refractory GD, antithyroid drugs over 5 years with positive TRAb. The authors made the TCR library using RNA they extracted from PBMCs. Assembly of TCR beta libraries relied on iRepertoire HTBI primers together with Arm-PCR of CDR3 regions. TCRdb re-derived calls from the multiplex PCR reads in MiXCR, one entry per CDR3 protein. Among about 400,000 distinct CDR3 sequences, roughly 20% were seen once, and the ten largest hold less than 25%. The specimen comprised peripheral blood mononuclear cells (PBMCs), sampled when the disease was refractory, from a patient treated with antithyroid drugs. Source of these receptors: a female donor with Graves disease.

This clonotype has a handful of counts. The chain uses TRBV29-1 and TRBJ2-6; D may correspond to TRBD1 or TRBD2 (6 bases each). This CDR3 spans 15 amino acids. Trimming removed 6 bases at V and 0 bases at J, with 12 bases between. Germline V gene data show CDR1 as SQVTM and CDR2 as ANQGSEA. CDR3 nucleotides: TGCAGCGTGGCGGGACACCCCTCTGGGGCCAACGTCCTGACTTTC. Residues: CSVAGHPSGANVLTF. The variable domain in full, with the rest retrieved from reference TRBV29-1 and TRBJ2-6, is SAVISQKPSRDICQRGTSLTIQCQVDSQVTMMFWYRQQPGQSLTLIATANQGSEATYESGFVIDKFPISRPNLTFSTLTVSNMSPEDSSIYLCSVAGHPSGANVLTFGAGSRLTVL.

This clonotype was seen at least ten times. This chain links TRBV10-3 with TRBJ1-2; 8 bases match TRBD1. Trimming at V came to 2 bases and at J to 7 bases, leaving 3 bases not matched to a gene. CDR3 length: 13 residues. CDR1 and CDR2 from the germline V gene are ENHRY and SYGVKD. Here the CDR3 reads CAISEGQGPGYTF. CDR3 bases: TGTGCCATCAGTGAGGGACAGGGTCCTGGCTACACCTTC.

This chain links TRBV15 with TRBJ1-1; no firm D call. Looked up from germline, CDR1 is LNHNV and CDR2 is YYDKDF (reference sequence). CDR3 length: 14 amino acids. V lost 1 base, J lost 4 bases, and 10 bases lay in between. This CDR3 is CATSRAKVGTEAFF. CDR3 in DNA: TGTGCCACCAGCAGAGCGAAGGTCGGCACTGAAGCTTTCTTT.

This clonotype was counted at least ten times. V gene TRBV28 combines with J gene TRBJ1-1; D may be TRBD1 (6 bases). Per germline, CDR1 MDHEN and CDR2 SYDVKM. The CDR3 sequence is 15 residues long. The V gene lost 4 bases and the J gene lost 0 bases, with 12 bases spanning the gap. In DNA, the CDR3 is TGTGCCAGCAGTTCCCCGACAGGAATGAACACTGAAGCTTTCTTT. The encoded protein is CASSSPTGMNTEAFF.

This clonotype was counted ten times or more. V usage is TRBV2 and J usage is TRBJ1-2, with D perhaps matching TRBD1 (5 bases). The CDR3 is made up of 14 amino acids. Deletions cut 0 bases from V and 5 bases from J, with 10 bases between. The V gene's germline CDR1 is SNHLY and CDR2 FYNNEI. The CDR3 is CASSEAREGYGYTF. The CDR3 DNA reads TGTGCCAGCAGTGAAGCCCGGGAGGGGTATGGCTACACCTTC.

This clonotype came up a few times. The chain joins TRBV18 to TRBJ2-5; no reliable D call. Germline loops: CDR1 KGHSH, CDR2 LQKENI. The CDR3 sequence is 13 residues long. The V gene lost 3 bases and the J gene lost 0 bases, with 5 bases spanning the gap. CDR3 in amino acids: CASSPLDQETQYF. The DNA for the CDR3 is TGTGCCAGCTCACCTCTCGACCAAGAGACCCAGTACTTC.

The chain recombines TRBV7-3 with TRBJ2-3, with D possibly matching TRBD1 (5 bases). V was clipped by 5 bases and J by 2 bases, with 20 bases between them. There are 17 residues in the CDR3. Germline V CDR1 and CDR2: SGHTA, FQGTGA. The CDR3 DNA follows: TGTGCCAGCAGCCGCCAGGGAACTGCCCTCTACACAGATACGCAGTATTTT. The encoded protein is CASSRQGTALYTDTQYF.

This clonotype was seen at least ten times. The gene calls are TRBV6-1 and TRBJ2-7, with 12 bases aligning to TRBD2. There are 15 residues in the CDR3. V lost 6 bases to trimming and J lost 7 bases; unmatched junction nucleotides: 10. Germline V lookup: CDR1 MNHNS, CDR2 SASEGT. The CDR3 DNA reads TGTGCCAGCAGCCAAAGACTAGCGGGAGTAAGTGAGCAGTACTTC. As protein: CASSQRLAGVSEQYF.

This chain connects TRBV6-1 to TRBJ2-7; D gene unclear. V was cut by 6 bases and J by 2 bases, with 14 bases left in between. Germline V gene lookup returns CDR1 MNHNS and CDR2 SASEGT. The CDR3 covers 14 residues. The CDR3 nucleotides read TGTGCCAGCAGAACCTGGAAGGGCGCCTACGAGCAGTACTTC. Amino acid sequence: CASRTWKGAYEQYF.

J is TRBJ2-2 and V is TRBV6-1; D perhaps matches TRBD1 (6 bases). The CDR3 loop spans 14 amino acids. Germline V CDR1 and CDR2: MNHNS, SASEGT. V lost 6 bases to trimming and J lost 5 bases, with 13 bases between them. The CDR3: CASRRNTGTGELFF. Here the CDR3 DNA reads TGTGCCAGCAGGCGGAATACAGGGACCGGGGAGCTGTTTTTT.

The sample holds many counts of this clonotype. V and J are TRBV3-1 and TRBJ1-4; D is unresolved. The ends were cut back, 0 bases at V and 5 bases at J, with 10 bases in the middle. The CDR3 covers 15 residues. Germline loops: CDR1 LGHDT, CDR2 YNNKEL (reference sequence). CDR3 in amino acids: CASSQETSGNEKLFF. CDR3 bases: TGTGCCAGCAGCCAAGAAACTTCTGGGAATGAAAAACTGTTTTTT.

This clonotype was detected many times. The chain combines TRBV12-3 or TRBV12-4 with TRBJ2-7; 13 positions agree with TRBD2. The junction had 9 bases not matched to a gene; V was cut back by 6 bases and J by 4 bases. The CDR3 is 16 residues long. The CDR3 reads CASSRGLAGLGYEQYF. CDR3 coding DNA: TGTGCCAGCAGCCGGGGACTAGCGGGATTGGGTTACGAGCAGTACTTC.

This clonotype appeared a few times. The rearrangement joins TRBV25-1 to TRBJ2-1; the D gene is possibly TRBD2 (6 bases). V was clipped by 1 base and J by 1 base, with 8 bases between them. The CDR3 covers 15 residues. CDR1 and CDR2 from the germline V gene are MGHDK and SYGVNS. The CDR3 here is CASSEWGVSYNEQFF. The CDR3 bases are TGTGCCAGCAGTGAATGGGGGGTGTCCTACAATGAGCAGTTCTTC.

The rearrangement uses TRBV6-9 and TRBJ2-3, with D possibly matching TRBD2 (5 bases). Germline V lookup: CDR1 MNHGY, CDR2 SVAAGI. CDR3 length equals 16 residues. V dropped 3 bases and J dropped 0 bases, with 13 bases sitting between them. Here the CDR3 DNA reads TGTGCCAGCAGTTACTCTTTATCGGGAAGCACAGATACGCAGTATTTT. Its protein is CASSYSLSGSTDTQYF.

The rearrangement uses TRBV30 and TRBJ1-1; TRBD1 might be the D (6 bases). Germline loops: CDR1 GTSNPN, CDR2 SVGIG (reference sequence). Trimming took 3 bases from V and 8 from J, leaving 10 bases between them. The length of the CDR3 is 11 residues. The CDR3, as DNA: TGTGCCTGGAGGTGGGGGACAGAAGCTTTCTTT. It encodes CAWRWGTEAFF. The variable domain in full, completed from reference TRBV30 and TRBJ1-1, reads SQTIHQWPATLVQPVGSPLSLECTVEGTSNPNLYWYRQAAGRGLQLLFYSVGIGQISSEVPQNLSASRPQDRQFILSSKKLLLSDSGFYLCAWRWGTEAFFGQGTRLTVV.

This clonotype has a handful of counts. The V and J genes are TRBV6-4 and TRBJ1-5; TRBD1 is a possible D gene (6 bases). Trimming stripped 11 bases from V and 3 bases from J, with 17 bases between. This CDR3 spans 14 amino acids. Germline lookup yields CDR1 MRHNA and CDR2 SNTAGT. The CDR3: CAGPWTDLNQPQHF. CDR3 coding DNA: TGTGCCGGGCCGTGGACAGACCTCAATCAGCCCCAGCATTTT.

In this sample, this clonotype turned up many times. The chain links TRBV28 to TRBJ2-7; D is unresolved. Germline CDR1 and CDR2: MDHEN and SYDVKM. The V end was cut by 4 bases, the J end by 2 bases, with 3 bases between. The length of the CDR3 is 11 residues. The CDR3 is CASSSAYEQYF. Written as DNA, the CDR3 is TGTGCCAGCAGTTCTGCCTACGAGCAGTACTTC.

The rearrangement uses TRBV6-1 and TRBJ1-4, with 8 bases matching TRBD1. The CDR3 has 17 amino acids. Trimming removed 6 bases from V and 4 bases from J; junction bases left unmatched: 13. CDR1 and CDR2 (germline): MNHNS, SASEGT. The CDR3 loop reads CASSRVAGTGDNEKLFF. The CDR3 bases are TGTGCCAGCAGCCGAGTCGCCGGGACAGGAGATAATGAAAAACTGTTTTTT.